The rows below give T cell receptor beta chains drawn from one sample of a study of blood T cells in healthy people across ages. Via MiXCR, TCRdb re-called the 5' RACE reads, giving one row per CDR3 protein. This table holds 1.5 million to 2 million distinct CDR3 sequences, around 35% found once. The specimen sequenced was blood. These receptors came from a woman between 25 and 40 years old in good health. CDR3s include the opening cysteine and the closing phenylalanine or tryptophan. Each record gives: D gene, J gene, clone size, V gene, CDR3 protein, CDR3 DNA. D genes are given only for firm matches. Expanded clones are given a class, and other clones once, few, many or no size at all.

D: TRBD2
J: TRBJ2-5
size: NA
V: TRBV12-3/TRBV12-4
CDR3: CASSFVRGGYEQYF
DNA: TGTGCCAGCAGTTTTGTGCGGGGGGGTTATGAGCAGTACTTC

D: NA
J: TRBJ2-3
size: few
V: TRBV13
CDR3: CASSQRIEYTDTQYF
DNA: TGTGCCAGCAGCCAACGAATAGAGTACACAGATACGCAGTATTTT

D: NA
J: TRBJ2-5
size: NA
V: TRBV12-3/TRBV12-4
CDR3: CASSPGTSPETQYF
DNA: TGTGCCAGCAGTCCTGGGACTTCTCCAGAGACCCAGTACTTC

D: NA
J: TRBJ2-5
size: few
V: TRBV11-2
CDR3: CASSSPAGETQYF
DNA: TGTGCCAGCAGCTCGCCCGCCGGGGAGACCCAGTACTTC

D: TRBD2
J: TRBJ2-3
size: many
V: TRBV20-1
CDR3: CSAYLAGVSDTQYF
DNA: TGCAGTGCCTACCTAGCGGGAGTCTCAGATACGCAGTATTTT

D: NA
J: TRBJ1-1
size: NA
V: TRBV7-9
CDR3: CASSFRDTNKNTEAFF
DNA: TGTGCCAGCAGCTTCCGGGACACCAATAAGAACACTGAAGCTTTCTTT

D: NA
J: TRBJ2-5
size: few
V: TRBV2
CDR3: CASSARGAKQYF
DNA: TGTGCCAGCAGTGCTAGGGGGGCCAAGCAGTACTTC

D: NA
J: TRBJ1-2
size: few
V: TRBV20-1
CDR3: CSARDPHRGPSRGYTF
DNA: TGCAGTGCTAGAGACCCCCACCGGGGCCCCTCGAGAGGCTACACCTTC

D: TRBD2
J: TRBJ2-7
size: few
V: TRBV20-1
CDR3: CSAEVLAGIYEQYF
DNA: TGCAGTGCTGAGGTACTAGCGGGGATCTACGAGCAGTACTTC

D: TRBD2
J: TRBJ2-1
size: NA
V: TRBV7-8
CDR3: CASSLDNGGGYNEHFF
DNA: TGTGCCAGCAGCTTAGACAATGGCGGGGGATACAATGAGCACTTCTTC

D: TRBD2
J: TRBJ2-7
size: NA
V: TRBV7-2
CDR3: CASSPQGRGVPCEQYF
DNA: TGTGCCAGCAGCCCCCAGGGACGGGGGGTACCCTGCGAGCAGTACTTC

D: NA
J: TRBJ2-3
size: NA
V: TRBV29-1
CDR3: CSVFPGETDTQYF
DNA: TGCAGCGTTTTTCCCGGGGAAACAGATACGCAGTATTTT

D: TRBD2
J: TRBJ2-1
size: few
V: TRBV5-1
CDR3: CASTGLAGGPGNEQFF
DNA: TGCGCCAGCACGGGACTAGCGGGAGGGCCGGGGAATGAGCAGTTCTTC

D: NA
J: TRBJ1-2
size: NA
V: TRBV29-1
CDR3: CSTLQDTGYTF
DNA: TGCAGCACATTACAAGATACGGGCTACACCTTC

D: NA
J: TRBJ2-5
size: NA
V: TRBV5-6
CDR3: CAGSLWSQETQYF
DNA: TGTGCCGGCAGCTTGTGGTCTCAAGAGACCCAGTACTTC

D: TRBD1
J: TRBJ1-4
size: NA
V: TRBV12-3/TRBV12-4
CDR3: CASRTQGEEKLFF
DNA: TGTGCCAGCAGGACACAGGGGGAGGAAAAACTGTTTTTT

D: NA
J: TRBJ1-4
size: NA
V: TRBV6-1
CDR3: CASSERGRDEKLFF
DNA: TGTGCCAGCAGTGAACGGGGCAGGGACGAAAAACTGTTTTTT

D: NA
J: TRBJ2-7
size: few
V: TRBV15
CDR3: CATSRVYSQAYEQYF
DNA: TGTGCCACCAGCAGAGTTTATTCACAAGCCTACGAGCAGTACTTC

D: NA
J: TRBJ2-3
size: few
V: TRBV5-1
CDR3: CASSVDRPDTQYF
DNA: TGCGCCAGCAGCGTGGACCGGCCGGATACGCAGTATTTT

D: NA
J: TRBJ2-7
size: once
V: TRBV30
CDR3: CAWSVSWAYEQYF
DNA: TGTGCCTGGAGTGTTTCCTGGGCCTACGAGCAGTACTTC

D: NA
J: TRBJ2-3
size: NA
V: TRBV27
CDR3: CASSSLLSGVGTDTRYF
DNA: TGTGCCAGCAGTTCCCTCCTTTCAGGAGTTGGCACAGATACGCGGTATTTT

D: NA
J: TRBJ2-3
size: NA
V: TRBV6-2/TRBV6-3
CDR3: CASRAASTDTQYF
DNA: TGTGCCAGCAGGGCTGCTAGCACAGATACGCAGTATTTT

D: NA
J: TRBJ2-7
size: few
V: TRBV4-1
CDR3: CASSQDLVERGYEQYF
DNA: TGCGCCAGCAGCCAAGATCTGGTCGAGAGGGGCTACGAGCAGTACTTC

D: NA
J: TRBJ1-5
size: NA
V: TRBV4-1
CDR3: CASSQDLRGGQPQHF
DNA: TGCGCCAGCAGCCAAGATTTAAGGGGAGGTCAGCCCCAGCATTTT

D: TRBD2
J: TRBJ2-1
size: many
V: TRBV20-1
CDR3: CSAPGLDYNEQFF
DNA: TGCAGTGCCCCGGGACTAGATTACAATGAGCAGTTCTTC

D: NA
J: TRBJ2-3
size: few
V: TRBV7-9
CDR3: CASSHPLLHRAGWTDTQYF
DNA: TGTGCCAGCAGCCACCCCCTTCTTCACAGGGCTGGTTGGACAGATACGCAGTATTTT

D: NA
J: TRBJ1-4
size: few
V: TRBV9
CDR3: CASSVDQGRTEKLFF
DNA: TGTGCCAGCAGCGTAGATCAGGGGCGGACTGAAAAACTGTTTTTT

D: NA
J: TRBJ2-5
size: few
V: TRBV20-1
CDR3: CSASNRIQETQYF
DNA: TGCAGTGCAAGCAACAGGATCCAAGAGACCCAGTACTTC

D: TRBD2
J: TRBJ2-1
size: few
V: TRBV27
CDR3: CASSSTRELAAAQFF
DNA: TGTGCCAGCAGTTCGACGCGGGAACTAGCGGCTGCGCAGTTCTTC

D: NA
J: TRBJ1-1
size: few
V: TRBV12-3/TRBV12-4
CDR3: CASSRKQGGTEAFF
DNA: TGTGCCAGCAGCCGGAAACAGGGAGGCACTGAAGCTTTCTTT

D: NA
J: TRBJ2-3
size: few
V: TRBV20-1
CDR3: CSARKEGVTDTQYF
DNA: TGCAGTGCTAGGAAGGAAGGGGTCACAGATACGCAGTATTTT

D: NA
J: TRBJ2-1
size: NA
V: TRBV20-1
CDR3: CSARDKVAAVNNEQFF
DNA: TGCAGTGCTAGAGATAAGGTAGCGGCAGTCAACAATGAGCAGTTCTTC

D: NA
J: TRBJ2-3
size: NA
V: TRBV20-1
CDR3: CSASDTGGDTQYF
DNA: TGCAGTGCTAGCGATACAGGCGGAGATACGCAGTATTTT

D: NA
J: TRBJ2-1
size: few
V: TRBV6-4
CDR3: CASSDQRVRSYNEQFF
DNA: TGTGCCAGCAGTGACCAAAGGGTACGGTCCTACAATGAGCAGTTCTTC

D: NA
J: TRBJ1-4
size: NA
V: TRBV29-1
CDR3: CSVAETTNEKLFF
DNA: TGCAGCGTAGCAGAGACAACTAATGAAAAACTGTTTTTT

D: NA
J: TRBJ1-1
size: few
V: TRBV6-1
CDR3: CASKLGGTEAFF
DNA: TGTGCCAGCAAATTAGGGGGAACTGAAGCTTTCTTT

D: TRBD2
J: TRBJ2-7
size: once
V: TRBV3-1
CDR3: CASSQETSGGSSYEQYF
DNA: TGTGCCAGCAGCCAGGAGACTAGCGGGGGGAGCTCCTACGAGCAGTACTTC

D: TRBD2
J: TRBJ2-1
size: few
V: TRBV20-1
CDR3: CSAREGGPANEQFF
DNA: TGCAGTGCTAGAGAGGGAGGGCCGGCGAATGAGCAGTTCTTC